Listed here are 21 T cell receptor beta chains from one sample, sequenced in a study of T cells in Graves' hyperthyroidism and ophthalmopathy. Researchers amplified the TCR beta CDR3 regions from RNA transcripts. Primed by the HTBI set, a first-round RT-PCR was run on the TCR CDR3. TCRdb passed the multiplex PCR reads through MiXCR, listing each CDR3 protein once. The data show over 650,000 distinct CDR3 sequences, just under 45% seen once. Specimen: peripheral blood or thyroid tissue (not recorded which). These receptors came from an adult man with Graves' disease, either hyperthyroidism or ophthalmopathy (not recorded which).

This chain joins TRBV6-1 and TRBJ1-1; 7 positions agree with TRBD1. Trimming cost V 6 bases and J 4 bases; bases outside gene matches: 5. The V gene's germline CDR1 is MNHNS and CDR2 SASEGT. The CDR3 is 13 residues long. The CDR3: CASRADRATEAFF. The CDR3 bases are TGTGCCAGCAGGGCCGACAGGGCCACTGAAGCTTTCTTT.

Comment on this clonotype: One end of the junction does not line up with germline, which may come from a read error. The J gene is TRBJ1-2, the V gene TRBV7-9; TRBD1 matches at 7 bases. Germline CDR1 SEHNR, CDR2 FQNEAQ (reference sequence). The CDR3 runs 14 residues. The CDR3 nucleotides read TGTGCCAACAGCTTCAGGGGGGCTAACTATGGCTACACCTTC. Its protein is CANSFRGANYGYTF.

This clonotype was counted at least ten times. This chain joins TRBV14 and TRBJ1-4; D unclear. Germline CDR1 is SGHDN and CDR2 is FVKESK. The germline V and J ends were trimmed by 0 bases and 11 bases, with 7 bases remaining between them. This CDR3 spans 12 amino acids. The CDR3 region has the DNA TGTGCCAGCAGCCAAGATCTAGGGAAACTGTTTTTT. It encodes CASSQDLGKLFF.

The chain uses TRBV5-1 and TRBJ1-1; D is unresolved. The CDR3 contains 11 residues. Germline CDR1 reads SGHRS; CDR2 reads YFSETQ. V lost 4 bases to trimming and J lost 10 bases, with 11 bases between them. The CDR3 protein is CASSGPRGAFF. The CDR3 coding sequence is TGCGCCAGCAGCGGGCCCCGCGGAGCTTTCTTT.

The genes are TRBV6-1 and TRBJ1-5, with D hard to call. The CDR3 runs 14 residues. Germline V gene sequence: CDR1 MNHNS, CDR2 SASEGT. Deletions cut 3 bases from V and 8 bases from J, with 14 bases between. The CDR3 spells CASSDGGGLKPQHF. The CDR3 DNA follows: TGTGCCAGCAGTGACGGCGGAGGGTTGAAGCCCCAGCATTTT.

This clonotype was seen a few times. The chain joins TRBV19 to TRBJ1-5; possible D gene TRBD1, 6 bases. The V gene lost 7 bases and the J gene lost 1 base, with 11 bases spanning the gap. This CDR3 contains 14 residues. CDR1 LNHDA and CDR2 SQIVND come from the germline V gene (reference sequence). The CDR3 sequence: CASTVRGSNQPQHF. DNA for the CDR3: TGTGCCAGTACTGTTAGGGGGAGCAATCAGCCCCAGCATTTT.

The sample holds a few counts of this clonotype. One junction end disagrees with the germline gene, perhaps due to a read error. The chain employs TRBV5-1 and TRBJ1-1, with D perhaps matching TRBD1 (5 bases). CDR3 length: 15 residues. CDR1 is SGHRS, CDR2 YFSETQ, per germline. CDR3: CASSLGVGADTEAFF. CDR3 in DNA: TGTGCCAGCAGCTTAGGTGTAGGGGCGGACACTGAAGCTTTCTTT.

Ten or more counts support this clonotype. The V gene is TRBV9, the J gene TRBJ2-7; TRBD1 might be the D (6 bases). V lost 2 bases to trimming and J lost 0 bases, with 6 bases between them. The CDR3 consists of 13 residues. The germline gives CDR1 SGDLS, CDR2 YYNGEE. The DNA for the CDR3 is TGTGCCAGCAGCGTGGACAGCTCCTACGAGCAGTACTTC. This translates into CASSVDSSYEQYF.

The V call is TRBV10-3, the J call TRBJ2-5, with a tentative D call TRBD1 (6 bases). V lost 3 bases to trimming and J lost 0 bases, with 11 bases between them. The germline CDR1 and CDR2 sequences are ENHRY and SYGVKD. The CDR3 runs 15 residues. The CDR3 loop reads CAISDPGHNQETQYF. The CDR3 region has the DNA TGTGCCATCAGTGACCCGGGACACAACCAAGAGACCCAGTACTTC.

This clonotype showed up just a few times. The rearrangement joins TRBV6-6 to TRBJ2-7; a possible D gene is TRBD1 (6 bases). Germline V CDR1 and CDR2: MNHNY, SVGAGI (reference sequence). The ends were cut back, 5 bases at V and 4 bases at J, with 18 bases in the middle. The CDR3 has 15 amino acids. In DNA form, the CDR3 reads TGTGCCAGCAGTCAGAGGCAGGGGCGCTCTTACGAGCAGTACTTC. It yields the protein CASSQRQGRSYEQYF.

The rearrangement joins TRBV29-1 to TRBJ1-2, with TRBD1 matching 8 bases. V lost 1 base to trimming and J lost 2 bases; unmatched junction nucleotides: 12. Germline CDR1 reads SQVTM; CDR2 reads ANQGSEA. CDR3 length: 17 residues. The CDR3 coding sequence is TGCAGCGTTGAAGGGGGGGATTGGACAGGGTCGAACTATGGCTACACCTTC. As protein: CSVEGGDWTGSNYGYTF.

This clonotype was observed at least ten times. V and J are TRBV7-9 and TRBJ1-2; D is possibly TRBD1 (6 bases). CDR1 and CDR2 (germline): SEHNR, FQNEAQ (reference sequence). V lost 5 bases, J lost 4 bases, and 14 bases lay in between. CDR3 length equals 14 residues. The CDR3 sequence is CASSDGTGTYGYTF. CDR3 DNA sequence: TGTGCCAGCAGCGACGGTACAGGGACCTATGGCTACACCTTC.

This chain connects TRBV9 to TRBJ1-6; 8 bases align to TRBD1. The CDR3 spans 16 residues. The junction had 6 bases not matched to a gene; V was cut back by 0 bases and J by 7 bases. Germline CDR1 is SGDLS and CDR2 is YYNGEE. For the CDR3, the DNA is TGTGCCAGCAGCGTAGGGACAGGGCGATTAAATTCACCCCTCCACTTT. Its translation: CASSVGTGRLNSPLHF.

The CDR3 DNA reads TGTGCCAGTAGTATAGATCAACAGGTCTTCTATTCGGGTGGCTACACCTTC. Translated: CASSIDQQVFYSGGYTF. The J gene is TRBJ1-2, the V gene TRBV19, with a tentative D call TRBD1 (5 bases). The ends were cut back, 0 bases at V and 7 bases at J, with 21 bases in the middle. This CDR3 contains 17 residues. The germline CDR1 and CDR2 sequences are LNHDA and SQIVND (reference sequence).

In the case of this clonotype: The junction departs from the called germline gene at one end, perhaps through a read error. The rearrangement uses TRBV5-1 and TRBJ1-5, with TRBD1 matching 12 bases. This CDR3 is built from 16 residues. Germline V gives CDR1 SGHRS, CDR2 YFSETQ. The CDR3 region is CASSLSGTGGSQPQHF. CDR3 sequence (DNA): TGTGCCAGCAGCCTCTCCGGGACAGGGGGCAGTCAGCCCCAGCATTTT.

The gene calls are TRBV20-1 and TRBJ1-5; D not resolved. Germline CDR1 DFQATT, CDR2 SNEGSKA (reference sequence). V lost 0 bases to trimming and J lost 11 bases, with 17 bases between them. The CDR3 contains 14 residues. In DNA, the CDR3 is TGCAGTGCTAGAGAGGACGCGGCTTTTCGGGCCCAGCATTTT. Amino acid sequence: CSAREDAAFRAQHF.

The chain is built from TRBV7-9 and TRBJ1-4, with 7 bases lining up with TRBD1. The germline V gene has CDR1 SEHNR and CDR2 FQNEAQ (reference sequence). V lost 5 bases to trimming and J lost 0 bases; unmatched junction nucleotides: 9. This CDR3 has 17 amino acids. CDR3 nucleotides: TGTGCCAGCAGCGGAGACAGGGTCTGGGCAACTAATGAAAAACTGTTTTTT. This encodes CASSGDRVWATNEKLFF.

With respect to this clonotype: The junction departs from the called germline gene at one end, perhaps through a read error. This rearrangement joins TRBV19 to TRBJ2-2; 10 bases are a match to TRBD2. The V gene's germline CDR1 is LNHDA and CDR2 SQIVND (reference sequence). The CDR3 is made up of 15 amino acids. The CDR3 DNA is TGTGCTAGTAGTATCATAGCGGGAGGAACCGGGGAGCTGTTTTTT. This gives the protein CASSIIAGGTGELFF.

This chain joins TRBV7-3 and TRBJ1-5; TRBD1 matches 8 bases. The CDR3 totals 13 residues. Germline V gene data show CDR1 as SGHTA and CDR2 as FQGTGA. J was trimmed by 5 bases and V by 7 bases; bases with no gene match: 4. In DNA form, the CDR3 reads TGTGCCAGCACCGACAGGGGATATCAGCCCCAGCATTTT. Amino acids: CASTDRGYQPQHF. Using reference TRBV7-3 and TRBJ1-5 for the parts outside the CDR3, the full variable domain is GAGVSQTPSNKVTEKGKYVELRCDPISGHTALYWYRQSLGQGPEFLIYFQGTGAADDSGLPNDRFFAVRPEGSVSTLKIQRTERGDSAVYLCASTDRGYQPQHFGDGTRLSIL.

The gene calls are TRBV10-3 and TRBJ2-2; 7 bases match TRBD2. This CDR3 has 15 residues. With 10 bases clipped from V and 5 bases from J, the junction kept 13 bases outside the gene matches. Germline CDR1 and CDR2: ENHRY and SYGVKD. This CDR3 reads CATRLGTTLTGELFF. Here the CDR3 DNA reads TGTGCCACCAGGCTCGGGACTACCCTTACCGGGGAGCTGTTTTTT.

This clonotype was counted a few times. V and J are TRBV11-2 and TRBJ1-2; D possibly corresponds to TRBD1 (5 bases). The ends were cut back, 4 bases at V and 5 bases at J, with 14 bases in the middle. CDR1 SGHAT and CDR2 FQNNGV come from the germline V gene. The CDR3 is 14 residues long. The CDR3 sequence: CASSSPGTGYGYTF. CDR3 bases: TGTGCCAGCAGCTCCCCCGGGACGGGGTATGGCTACACCTTC.